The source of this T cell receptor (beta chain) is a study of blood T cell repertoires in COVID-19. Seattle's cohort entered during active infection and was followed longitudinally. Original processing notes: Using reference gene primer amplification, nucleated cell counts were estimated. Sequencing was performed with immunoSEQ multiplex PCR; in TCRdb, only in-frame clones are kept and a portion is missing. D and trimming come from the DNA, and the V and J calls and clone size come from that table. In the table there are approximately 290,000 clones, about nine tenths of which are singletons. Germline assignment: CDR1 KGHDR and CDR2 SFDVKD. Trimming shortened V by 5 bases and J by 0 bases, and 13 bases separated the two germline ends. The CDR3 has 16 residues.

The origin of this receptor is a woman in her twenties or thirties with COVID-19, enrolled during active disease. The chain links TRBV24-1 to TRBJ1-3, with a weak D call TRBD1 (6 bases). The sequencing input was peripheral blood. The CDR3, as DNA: TGTGCCACCAGTGCAACAGGGTGGTGCTCTGGAAACACCATATATTTT. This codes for CATSATGWCSGNTIYF.